The present TCR beta chain was sequenced within a study of blood T cell repertoires in COVID-19. On the study more broadly: The study drew acute and convalescent COVID-19 samples from the United States, Italy and Spain. PBMCs, B-cell-depleted T cells, or T cells were the source of the cDNA or gDNA that made up the material.

J lost 6 bases, V lost 5 bases, and 6 bases had no gene match. The CDR3 runs to 14 residues. Germline CDR1 SGHTA, CDR2 FQGNSA. This clone was detected only a few times. Under the authors' procedure: It was from reference gene primer amplification that nucleated cell counts were estimated. Sequencing was performed with immunoSEQ multiplex PCR; in TCRdb, only in-frame clones are kept and a portion is missing. The D gene and trimming were derived from the DNA, and the V and J assignments and clone size from that table. The sample lists 70,000 to 95,000 clones, roughly 82% occurring once. Sequencing was performed on peripheral blood. The chain links TRBV7-2 to TRBJ2-7; 11 nucleotides line up with TRBD1. The origin of this receptor is a woman aged 45-60 years with acute or convalescent COVID-19. CDR3 nucleotides: TGTGCCAGCAGCCCCTACGGACAGGGGGCCGAGCAGTACTTC. Protein: CASSPYGQGAEQYF.